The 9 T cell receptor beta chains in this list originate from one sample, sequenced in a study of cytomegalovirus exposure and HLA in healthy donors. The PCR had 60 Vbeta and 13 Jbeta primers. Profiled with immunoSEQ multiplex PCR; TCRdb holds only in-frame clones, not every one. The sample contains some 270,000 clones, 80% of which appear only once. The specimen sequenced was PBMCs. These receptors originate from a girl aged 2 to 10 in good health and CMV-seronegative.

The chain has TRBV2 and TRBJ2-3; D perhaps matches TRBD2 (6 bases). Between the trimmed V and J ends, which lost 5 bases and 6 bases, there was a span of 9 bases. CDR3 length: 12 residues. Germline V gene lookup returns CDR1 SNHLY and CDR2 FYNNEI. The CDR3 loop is CASSWDSDTQYF. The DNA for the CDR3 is TGTGCCAGCAGTTGGGACTCGGATACGCAGTATTTT.

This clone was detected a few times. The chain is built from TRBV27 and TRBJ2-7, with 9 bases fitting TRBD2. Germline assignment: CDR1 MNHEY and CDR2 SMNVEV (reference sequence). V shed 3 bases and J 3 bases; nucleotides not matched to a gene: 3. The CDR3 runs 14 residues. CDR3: CASSFGGGGYEQYF. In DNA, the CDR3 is TGTGCCAGCAGTTTTGGCGGGGGGGGCTACGAGCAGTACTTC.

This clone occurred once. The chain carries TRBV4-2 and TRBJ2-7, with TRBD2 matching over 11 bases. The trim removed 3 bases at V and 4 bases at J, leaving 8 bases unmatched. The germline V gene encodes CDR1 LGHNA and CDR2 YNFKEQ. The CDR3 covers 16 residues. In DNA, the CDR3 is TGTGCCAGCAGCCAGAAACCCGGGACTAGCGGATACGAGCAGTACTTC. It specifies CASSQKPGTSGYEQYF.

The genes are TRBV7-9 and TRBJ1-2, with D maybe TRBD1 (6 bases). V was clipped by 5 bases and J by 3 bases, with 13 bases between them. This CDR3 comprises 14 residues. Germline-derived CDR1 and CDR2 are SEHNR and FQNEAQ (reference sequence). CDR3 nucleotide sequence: TGTGCCAGCAGCCCGGACAGCCCTTACTATGGCTACACCTTC. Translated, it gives CASSPDSPYYGYTF.

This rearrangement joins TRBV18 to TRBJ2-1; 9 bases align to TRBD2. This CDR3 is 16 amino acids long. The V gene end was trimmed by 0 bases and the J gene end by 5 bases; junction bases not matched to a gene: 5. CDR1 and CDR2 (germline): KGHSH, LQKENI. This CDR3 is CASSPPLASGNNEQFF. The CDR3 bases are TGTGCCAGCTCACCACCGTTGGCTAGCGGGAACAATGAGCAGTTCTTC.

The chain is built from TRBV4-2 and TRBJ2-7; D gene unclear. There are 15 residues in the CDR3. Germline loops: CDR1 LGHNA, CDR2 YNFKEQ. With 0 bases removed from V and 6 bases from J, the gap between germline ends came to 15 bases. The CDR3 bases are TGTGCCAGCAGCCAAGATTCCCAGCCTCGCGGCGAGCAGTACTTC. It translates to CASSQDSQPRGEQYF.

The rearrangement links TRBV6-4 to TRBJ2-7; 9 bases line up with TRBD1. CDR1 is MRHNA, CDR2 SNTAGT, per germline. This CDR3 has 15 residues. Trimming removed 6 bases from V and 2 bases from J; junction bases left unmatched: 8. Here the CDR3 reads CASRLSGTGPYEQYF. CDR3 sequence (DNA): TGTGCCAGCAGGCTATCCGGGACAGGGCCCTACGAGCAGTACTTC.

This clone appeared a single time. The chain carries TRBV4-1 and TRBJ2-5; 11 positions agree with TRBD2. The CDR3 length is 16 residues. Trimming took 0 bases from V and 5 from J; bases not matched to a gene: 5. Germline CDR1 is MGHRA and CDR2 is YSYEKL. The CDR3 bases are TGCGCCAGCAGCCAAGAGGGACTAGCGGCCGCGGAGACCCAGTACTTC. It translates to CASSQEGLAAAETQYF.

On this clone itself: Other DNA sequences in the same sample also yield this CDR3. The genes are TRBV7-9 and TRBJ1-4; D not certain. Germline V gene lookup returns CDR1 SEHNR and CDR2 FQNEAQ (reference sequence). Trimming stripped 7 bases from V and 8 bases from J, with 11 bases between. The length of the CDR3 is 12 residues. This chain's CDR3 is CASITVGEKLFF. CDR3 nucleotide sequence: TGTGCCAGCATAACGGTGGGCGAAAAACTGTTTTTT.